This T cell receptor beta chain was recovered during a study of T cell changes during pregnancy in multiple sclerosis. The data were produced by immunoSEQ multiplex PCR, yet TCRdb's version contains in-frame clones alone and is incomplete. Of tens of thousands of clones listed, roughly 90% are singletons. This CDR3 is built from 16 residues. CDR1 and CDR2 (germline): SGHVS, FNYEAQ. V was clipped by 2 bases and J by 4 bases; unmatched bases: 6. This specimen was CD8+ T cells from peripheral blood mononuclear cells, taken after pregnancy. This receptor was taken from a female donor with multiple sclerosis, enrolled in a pregnancy study. V gene TRBV7-6 combines with J gene TRBJ1-3, with 9 bases identical to TRBD1. CDR3 amino acids: CASSLSQGAKGNTIYF. The CDR3, as DNA: TGTGCCAGCAGCTTATCACAGGGGGCCAAGGGAAACACCATATATTTT.